Included here is one TCR beta chain sequence, with context. This sample was taken from a study of cytomegalovirus exposure and HLA in healthy donors. The PCR made use of 60 Vbeta and 13 Jbeta primers. Original methodology: As a later analysis found, there were 70 million to 80 million unique TCR beta chains, of which 8.5 million to 13 million were shared. The assay was immunoSEQ multiplex PCR, and TCRdb's table has in-frame clones only and misses some. The DNA gave D and trimming, while V, J and clone size come from that table. The table shows some 130,000 clones, with about three quarters occurring only once. Per germline, CDR1 LGHNA and CDR2 YNFKEQ. This CDR3 has 16 amino acids. Between the trimmed V and J ends, which lost 3 bases and 2 bases, there was a span of 15 bases. Nominally healthy donors provided the samples, though records likely missed some immune exposures.

V and J are TRBV4-2 and TRBJ2-3, with TRBD1 as a possible D gene (8 bases). Sequencing used PBMCs. The sequence was obtained from a male donor in good health and CMV-seropositive. The CDR3, as DNA: TGTGCCAGCAGCCATACCACAGGGGGGGACACAGATACGCAGTATTTT. Protein: CASSHTTGGDTDTQYF.